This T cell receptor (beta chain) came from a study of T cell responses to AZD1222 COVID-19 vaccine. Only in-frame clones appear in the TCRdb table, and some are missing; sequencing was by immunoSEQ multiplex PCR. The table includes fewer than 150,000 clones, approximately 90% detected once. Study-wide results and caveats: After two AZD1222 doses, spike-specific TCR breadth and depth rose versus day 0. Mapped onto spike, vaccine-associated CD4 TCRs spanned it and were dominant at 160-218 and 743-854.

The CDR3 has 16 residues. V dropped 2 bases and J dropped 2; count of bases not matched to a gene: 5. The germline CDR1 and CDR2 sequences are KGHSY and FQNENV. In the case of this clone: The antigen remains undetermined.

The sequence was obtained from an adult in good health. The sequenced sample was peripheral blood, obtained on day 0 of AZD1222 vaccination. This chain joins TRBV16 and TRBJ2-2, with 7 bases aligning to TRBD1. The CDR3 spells CASSQLGTANTGELFF. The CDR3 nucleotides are TGTGCCAGCAGCCAACTCGGGACAGCCAACACCGGGGAGCTGTTTTTT.